This entry lists 4 T cell receptor beta chains sequenced from one sample in a study of blood T cells in healthy people across ages. For the second PCR, which ran for about 7 to 11 cycles, a sample-barcoded 5' primer and a J-beta primer mix were used. TCRdb independently ran MiXCR on the 5' RACE reads; one entry per CDR3 protein. Here the sample spans about 800,000 distinct CDR3 sequences, nearly 60% being singletons. Sequenced sample: blood. All receptors come from a young man in good health.

V gene TRBV4-3 combines with J gene TRBJ1-2, with 8 nucleotides matching TRBD1. J gave up 10 bases and V 1 base, and 8 bases lay outside the gene matches. Germline V gene sequence: CDR1 LGHNA, CDR2 YSLEER. This CDR3 comprises 14 residues. This chain's CDR3 is CASSQGRGLGDYTF. The CDR3 nucleotides are TGCGCCAGCAGCCAAGGCAGGGGGCTAGGAGACTACACCTTC.

The rearrangement links TRBV5-1 to TRBJ2-1; TRBD2 matches at 8 bases. V lost 4 bases to trimming and J lost 10 bases; unmatched junction nucleotides: 19. Germline V gene data show CDR1 as SGHRS and CDR2 as YFSETQ. There are 17 residues in the CDR3. The CDR3 loop is CASSREGGGAGTGEQFF. Written as DNA, the CDR3 is TGCGCCAGCAGCCGGGAGGGCGGGGGAGCTGGCACAGGGGAGCAGTTCTTC.

The chain is built from TRBV6-6 and TRBJ2-7; 11 nucleotides align to TRBD2. CDR1 and CDR2 from the germline V gene are MNHNY and SVGAGI (reference sequence). The CDR3 loop spans 15 amino acids. With 7 bases clipped from V and 4 bases from J, the junction kept 9 bases outside the gene matches. The CDR3 DNA reads as TGTGCCAGCAACAATCCGGGACTAGCGGATTACGAGCAGTACTTC. Protein sequence: CASNNPGLADYEQYF.

This clonotype was seen only a few times. V usage is TRBV7-9 and J usage is TRBJ2-7; the D gene is possibly TRBD2 (5 bases). The CDR3 spans 14 residues. Germline CDR1 and CDR2: SEHNR and FQNEAQ (reference sequence). Trimming removed 10 bases at V and 0 bases at J, with 16 bases between. CDR3: CAIDRGGGSYEQYF. The CDR3 DNA sequence: TGTGCCATCGACCGGGGTGGTGGCTCCTACGAGCAGTACTTC.